This T cell receptor beta chain comes out of a study of response to subunit inactivated influenza vaccine. V was clipped by 3 bases and J by 4 bases, with 7 bases between them. The CDR3 spans 12 residues. Germline V gene lookup returns CDR1 DFQATT and CDR2 SNEGSKA (reference sequence). Findings and limits, study-wide: Seasonal influenza vaccination, on each occasion, was suggested by the authors to recruit few new T cells.

TCRdb itself ran the RT-PCR reads through MiXCR, one entry per CDR3 protein. The repertoire includes roughly 650,000 distinct CDR3 sequences, approximately 14% of them detected once, and around a tenth sits in the top ten. The sample holds many counts of this clonotype. The antigen remains undetermined. The TCR comes from a man over 45 who received an inactivated influenza vaccine. The chain employs TRBV20-1 and TRBJ1-5; D may be TRBD1 (5 bases). Source: PBMCs from blood, taken roughly 13 days after vaccination. The CDR3 sequence is CSASPGNQPQHF. CDR3 DNA: TGCAGTGCTAGTCCAGGGAATCAGCCCCAGCATTTT.